These 4 T cell receptor beta chains were all obtained from the same sample, sequenced in a study of control samples from healthy donors and cancer patients. Using immunoSEQ multiplex PCR, the repertoire was profiled, and TCRdb retains in-frame clones only, with some absent. The sample carries about 130,000 clones, nearly 90% recorded once. The source material was blood. Source of these receptors: a man aged 50 to 59 in good health.

The chain joins TRBV6-6 to TRBJ1-5; no reliable D call. Deletions cut 2 bases from V and 4 bases from J, with 9 bases between. The CDR3 consists of 14 residues. Germline CDR1 and CDR2: MNHNY and SVGAGI (reference sequence). This CDR3 reads CASSYVYENQPQHF. In DNA, the CDR3 is TGTGCCAGCAGTTACGTATACGAGAATCAGCCCCAGCATTTT.

The genes are TRBV3-1 (or the pseudogene TRBV3-2) and TRBJ2-7; D not certain. Trimming shortened V by 1 base and J by 0 bases, and 13 bases separated the two germline ends. This CDR3 spans 16 amino acids. CDR1 and CDR2 (germline): LGHDT, YNNKEL (reference sequence). CDR3 bases: TGTGCCAGCAGCCAAGTGCGTGGACGAGACTCCTACGAGCAGTACTTC. It specifies CASSQVRGRDSYEQYF.

The V call is TRBV19, the J call TRBJ1-5; the D gene is possibly TRBD1 (6 bases). In germline, CDR1 is LNHDA, CDR2 SQIVND (reference sequence). The CDR3 totals 14 residues. V shed 6 bases and J shed 7 bases, with 16 bases lying between them. CDR3 protein: CASRVRDNHQPQHF. CDR3 nucleotide sequence: TGTGCCAGTAGAGTCCGGGACAACCACCAGCCCCAGCATTTT.

V usage is TRBV28 and J usage is TRBJ2-7; TRBD1 matches 7 bases. There are 16 residues in the CDR3. V trimming: 8 bases; J trimming: 6 bases; junction bases outside the gene matches: 19. CDR1 and CDR2 from the germline V gene are MDHEN and SYDVKM. CDR3 residues: CASAGLVGQYSSEQYF. CDR3 coding DNA: TGTGCCAGCGCAGGGCTGGTGGGACAGTATAGTTCCGAGCAGTACTTC.